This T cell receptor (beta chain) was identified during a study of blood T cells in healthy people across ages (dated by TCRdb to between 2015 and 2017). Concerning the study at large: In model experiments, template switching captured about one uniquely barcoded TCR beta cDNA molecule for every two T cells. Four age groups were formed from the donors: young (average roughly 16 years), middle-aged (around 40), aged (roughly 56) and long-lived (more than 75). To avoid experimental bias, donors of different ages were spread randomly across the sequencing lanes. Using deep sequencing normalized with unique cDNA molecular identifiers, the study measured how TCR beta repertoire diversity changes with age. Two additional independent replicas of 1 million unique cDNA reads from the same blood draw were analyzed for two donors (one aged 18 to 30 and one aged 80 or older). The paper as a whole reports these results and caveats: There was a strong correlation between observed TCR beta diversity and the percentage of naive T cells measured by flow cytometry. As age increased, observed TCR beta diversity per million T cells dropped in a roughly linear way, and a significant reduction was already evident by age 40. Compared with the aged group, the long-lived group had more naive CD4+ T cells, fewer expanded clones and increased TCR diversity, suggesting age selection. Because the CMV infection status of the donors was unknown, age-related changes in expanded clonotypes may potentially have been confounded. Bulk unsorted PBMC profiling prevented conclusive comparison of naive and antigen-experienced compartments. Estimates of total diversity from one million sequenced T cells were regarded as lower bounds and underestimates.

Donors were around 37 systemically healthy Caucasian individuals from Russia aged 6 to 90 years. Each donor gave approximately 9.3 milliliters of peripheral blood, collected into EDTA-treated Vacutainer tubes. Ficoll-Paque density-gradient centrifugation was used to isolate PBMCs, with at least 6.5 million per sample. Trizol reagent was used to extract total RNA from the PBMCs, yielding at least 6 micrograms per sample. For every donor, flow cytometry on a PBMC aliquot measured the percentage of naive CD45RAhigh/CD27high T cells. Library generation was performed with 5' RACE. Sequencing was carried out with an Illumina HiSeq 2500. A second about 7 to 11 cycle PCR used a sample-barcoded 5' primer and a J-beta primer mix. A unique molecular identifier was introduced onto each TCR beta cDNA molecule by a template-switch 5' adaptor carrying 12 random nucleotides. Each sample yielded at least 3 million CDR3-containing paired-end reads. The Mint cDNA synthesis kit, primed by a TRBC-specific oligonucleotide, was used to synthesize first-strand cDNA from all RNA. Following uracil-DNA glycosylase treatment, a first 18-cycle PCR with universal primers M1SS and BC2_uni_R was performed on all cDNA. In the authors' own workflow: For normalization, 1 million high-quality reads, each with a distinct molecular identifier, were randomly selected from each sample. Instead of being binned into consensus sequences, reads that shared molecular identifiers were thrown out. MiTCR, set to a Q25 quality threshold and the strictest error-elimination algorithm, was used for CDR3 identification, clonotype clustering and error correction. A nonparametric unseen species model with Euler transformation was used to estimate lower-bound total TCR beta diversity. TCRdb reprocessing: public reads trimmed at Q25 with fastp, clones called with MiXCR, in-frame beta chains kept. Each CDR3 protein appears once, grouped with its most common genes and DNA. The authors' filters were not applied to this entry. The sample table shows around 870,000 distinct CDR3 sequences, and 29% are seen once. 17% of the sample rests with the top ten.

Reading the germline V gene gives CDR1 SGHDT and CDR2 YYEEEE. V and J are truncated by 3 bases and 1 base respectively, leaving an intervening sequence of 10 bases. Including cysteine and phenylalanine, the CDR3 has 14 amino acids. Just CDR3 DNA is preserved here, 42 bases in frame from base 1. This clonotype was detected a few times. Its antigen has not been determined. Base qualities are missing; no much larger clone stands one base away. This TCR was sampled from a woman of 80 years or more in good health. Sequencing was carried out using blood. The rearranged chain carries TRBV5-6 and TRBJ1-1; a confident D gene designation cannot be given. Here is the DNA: TGTGCCAGCAGCTCCAGGTCCAGGAACACTGAAGCTTTCTTT. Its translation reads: CASSSRSRNTEAFF.